These 17 T cell receptor beta chains originate from one sample sequenced in a study of identical twins. TCRdb re-analysed the 5' RACE reads in MiXCR, keeping a single row per CDR3 protein. This table holds around 690,000 distinct CDR3 sequences, 21% found once. The same data also went into a second study, on T cells expressing NK-cell markers.

Sequencing was carried out using PBMCs. Receptor source: a woman between 18 and 29 years old in good health.

In its sample, this clonotype was seen many times. V and J are TRBV5-1 and TRBJ1-2; D might be TRBD1 (6 bases). V was trimmed by 2 bases and J by 6 bases, leaving 14 bases between them. This CDR3 comprises 14 residues. CDR1 and CDR2 (germline): SGHRS, YFSETQ. The CDR3 sequence is CASSFRDTSNGYTF. CDR3 DNA sequence: TGCGCCAGCAGCTTCCGGGACACTTCAAATGGCTACACCTTC.

This clonotype was observed a few times. The chain combines TRBV3-1 with TRBJ1-2, with TRBD1 as a possible D gene (6 bases). Germline V CDR1 and CDR2: LGHDT, YNNKEL (reference sequence). V dropped 3 bases and J dropped 4 bases, with 12 bases sitting between them. There are 14 residues in the CDR3. As DNA, the CDR3 is TGTGCCAGCAGCCAGGGGGCGCTAACCTATGGCTACACCTTC. It is translated as CASSQGALTYGYTF.

At least ten counts were recorded for this clonotype. The chain carries TRBV30 and TRBJ1-1; possible D gene TRBD1, 6 bases. V lost 2 bases and J 7 bases, leaving 17 bases between the germline ends. The CDR3 covers 14 residues. Germline lookup yields CDR1 GTSNPN and CDR2 SVGIG (reference sequence). CDR3 sequence: CAWSWGGGADEAFF. In nucleotides, the CDR3 is TGTGCCTGGAGTTGGGGCGGGGGGGCCGATGAAGCTTTCTTT.

The sample holds many counts of this clonotype. CDR3 nucleotide sequence: TGTGCCAGCGGGACTAGCGGGAGAGGAGAGCAGTACTTC. As protein: CASGTSGRGEQYF. V usage is TRBV12-3 or TRBV12-4 and J usage is TRBJ2-7, with 14 nucleotides matching TRBD2. The J segment lost 7 bases and the V segment lost 8 bases, leaving 4 bases of the junction unmatched. The CDR3 length is 13 residues.

The V and J genes are TRBV7-9 and TRBJ1-1; unclear D gene. CDR3 length equals 11 residues. V shed 4 bases and J shed 10 bases, with 10 bases lying between them. From germline, CDR1 is SEHNR and CDR2 FQNEAQ (reference sequence). Here the CDR3 reads CASSSTPGAFF. The CDR3 coding sequence is TGTGCCAGCAGCTCCACACCAGGAGCTTTCTTT.

This clonotype showed up just a few times. The V and J genes are TRBV12-3 or TRBV12-4 and TRBJ1-5, with TRBD1 as a possible D gene (5 bases). Trimming left V 5 bases short and J 5 bases short, with 16 bases between. The CDR3 consists of 15 residues. CDR3 region: CASSPRSRDDQPQHF. The CDR3 DNA is TGTGCCAGCAGTCCCCGGAGCAGGGATGATCAGCCCCAGCATTTT.

The chain carries TRBV12-3 or TRBV12-4 and TRBJ2-1, with D tentatively TRBD1 (5 bases). Trimming removed 3 bases at V and 6 bases at J, with 15 bases between. The length of the CDR3 is 15 residues. The DNA of the CDR3 is TGTGCCAGCAGTTTTTATCGATCCCAGGGCAATGAGCAGTTCTTC. Translated, it gives CASSFYRSQGNEQFF.

This clonotype was counted only a few times. This sequence joins TRBV18 and TRBJ2-1; 10 bases match TRBD2. CDR1 and CDR2 from the germline V gene are KGHSH and LQKENI. The CDR3 length is 15 residues. Trimming at V came to 8 bases and at J to 2 bases, leaving 6 bases not matched to a gene. CDR3 sequence reads: CASPRSGGAYNEQFF. For the CDR3, the DNA is TGTGCCAGCCCACGGAGCGGGGGGGCCTACAATGAGCAGTTCTTC. The full variable domain, rest sourced from reference TRBV18 and TRBJ2-1, is NAGVMQNPRHLVRRRGQEARLRCSPMKGHSHVYWYRQLPEEGLKFMVYLQKENIIDESGMPKERFSAEFPKEGPSILRIQQVVRGDSAAYFCASPRSGGAYNEQFFGPGTRLTVL.

This clonotype has a handful of counts. The rearrangement links TRBV20-1 to TRBJ2-7; 7 bases align to TRBD2. With 3 bases clipped from V and 0 bases from J, the junction kept 8 bases outside the gene matches. CDR1 DFQATT and CDR2 SNEGSKA come from the germline V gene (reference sequence). The CDR3 contains 15 residues. CDR3 in amino acids: CSARGPAGNSYEQYF. The CDR3 bases are TGCAGTGCTAGGGGCCCAGCGGGGAACTCCTACGAGCAGTACTTC.

The V gene is TRBV20-1, the J gene TRBJ1-2, with TRBD1 as a possible D gene (5 bases). CDR1 and CDR2 (germline): DFQATT, SNEGSKA (reference sequence). The germline V and J ends were trimmed by 1 base and 8 bases, with 23 bases remaining between them. This CDR3 spans 16 amino acids. CDR3 sequence: CSARATLNRGVAGYTF. In DNA form, the CDR3 reads TGCAGTGCTAGAGCCACTCTCAACCGGGGGGTTGCGGGCTACACCTTC.

The chain employs TRBV7-9 and TRBJ2-7; D not certain. The CDR3 runs 12 residues. Trimming pared 1 base from V and 7 bases from J, leaving 8 bases between. CDR1 is SEHNR, CDR2 FQNEAQ, per germline (reference sequence). The CDR3 nucleotides are TGTGCCAGCAGCTTAGTCTCCGCGGAGCAGTACTTC. Translating gives CASSLVSAEQYF.

V usage is TRBV27 and J usage is TRBJ2-3, with 8 bases matching TRBD1. The length of the CDR3 is 15 residues. Trimming cost V 5 bases and J 5 bases; bases outside gene matches: 9. CDR1 MNHEY and CDR2 SMNVEV come from the germline V gene (reference sequence). The CDR3 loop is CASSKRDRMGDTQYF. CDR3 DNA: TGTGCCAGCAGTAAACGGGACAGGATGGGAGATACGCAGTATTTT.

The chain is built from TRBV25-1 and TRBJ2-5; D not resolved. This CDR3 contains 13 residues. V dropped 5 bases and J dropped 1 base, with 8 bases sitting between them. Germline V lookup: CDR1 MGHDK, CDR2 SYGVNS. The CDR3 reads CASSRPAQETQYF. Written as DNA, the CDR3 is TGTGCCAGCAGTCGTCCAGCCCAAGAGACCCAGTACTTC.

This clonotype was detected only a few times. The chain carries TRBV20-1 and TRBJ2-1, with TRBD2 identical over 8 bases. V trimming: 3 bases; J trimming: 4 bases; junction bases outside the gene matches: 8. Per germline, CDR1 DFQATT and CDR2 SNEGSKA (reference sequence). The CDR3 runs 15 residues. Here the CDR3 DNA reads TGCAGTGCTAGGGATTTCAGCGGGAGTTACAATGAGCAGTTCTTC. This gives the protein CSARDFSGSYNEQFF.

This clonotype has a handful of counts. The rearrangement uses TRBV5-1 and TRBJ1-1; D is uncertain. The CDR3 extends over 12 amino acids. V was trimmed by 6 bases and J by 9 bases, leaving 15 bases between them. Germline V CDR1 and CDR2: SGHRS, YFSETQ. This CDR3 reads CASKASEDQAFF. The DNA of the CDR3 is TGCGCCAGCAAAGCGTCGGAGGATCAAGCTTTCTTT. Drawing the rest from reference TRBV5-1 and TRBJ1-1, the complete variable domain is KAGVTQTPRYLIKTRGQQVTLSCSPISGHRSVSWYQQTPGQGLQFLFEYFSETQRNKGNFPGRFSGRQFSNSRSEMNVSTLELGDSALYLCASKASEDQAFFGQGTRLTVV.

This clonotype turned up a few times. The chain joins TRBV7-9 to TRBJ1-1; D might be TRBD1 (6 bases). The CDR3 consists of 14 residues. The V gene lost 4 bases and the J gene lost 2 bases, with 11 bases spanning the gap. The germline gives CDR1 SEHNR, CDR2 FQNEAQ (reference sequence). CDR3 protein: CASSSGALNTEAFF. CDR3 coding DNA: TGTGCCAGCAGCTCAGGGGCCCTAAACACTGAAGCTTTCTTT.

The rearrangement uses TRBV20-1 and TRBJ2-3; no clear D. From germline, CDR1 is DFQATT and CDR2 SNEGSKA (reference sequence). Deletions cut 3 bases from V and 0 bases from J, with 7 bases between. The CDR3 has 13 amino acids. CDR3 sequence: CSASPGSTDTQYF. For the CDR3, the DNA is TGCAGTGCTAGCCCTGGGAGCACAGATACGCAGTATTTT.